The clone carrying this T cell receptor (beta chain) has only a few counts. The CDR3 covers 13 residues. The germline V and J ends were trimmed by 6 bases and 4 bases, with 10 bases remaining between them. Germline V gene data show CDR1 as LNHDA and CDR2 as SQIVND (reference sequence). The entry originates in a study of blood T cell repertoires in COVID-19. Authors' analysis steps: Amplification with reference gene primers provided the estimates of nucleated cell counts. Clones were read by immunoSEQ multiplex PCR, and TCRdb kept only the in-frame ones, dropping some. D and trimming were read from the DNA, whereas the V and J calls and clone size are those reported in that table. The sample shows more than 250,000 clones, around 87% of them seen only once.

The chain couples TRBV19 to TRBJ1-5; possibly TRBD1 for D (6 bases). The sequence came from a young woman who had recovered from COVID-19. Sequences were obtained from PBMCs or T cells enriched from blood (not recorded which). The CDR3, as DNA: TGTGCCAGTAGCGGACAGTTGAATCAGCCCCAGCATTTT. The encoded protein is CASSGQLNQPQHF.